One sample yielded the 9 T cell receptor beta chains listed below, sequenced in a study of sequential checkpoint blockade in melanoma. Treatment here: randomized to nivolumab then ipilimumab (arm A) or the reverse (arm B). The table came from immunoSEQ multiplex PCR; TCRdb's copy has only in-frame clones and leaves some out. This sample has over 10,000 clones, with 82% found just once. The specimen comprised CD8+ T cells sorted from blood (inferred from file names), sampled from a patient given nivolumab and ipilimumab in sequence. Receptors were obtained from a human donor with melanoma.

The rearrangement links TRBV28 to TRBJ2-7; 8 bases align to TRBD2. J gave up 7 bases and V 5 bases, and 16 bases lay outside the gene matches. The CDR3 contains 16 residues. CDR1 and CDR2 from the germline V gene are MDHEN and SYDVKM. CDR3 bases: TGTGCCAGCAGTCTACCGGGACTAGGGGGTGAGGGGGAGCAGTACTTC. As protein: CASSLPGLGGEGEQYF.

This clone was detected only once. The genes are TRBV1 and TRBJ2-7; TRBD2, as called in the table, went unchecked against the DNA. TRBV1 is noted as a pseudogene. The CDR3 extends over 14 amino acids. The CDR3 protein is CTSLTRGSSYEQYF. The CDR3 DNA follows: TGCACCAGCCTGACCCGGGGGAGCTCCTACGAGCAGTACTTC.

V gene TRBV10-1 combines with J gene TRBJ1-1, with TRBD1 as a possible D gene (5 bases). Germline V CDR1 and CDR2: WNHNN, SYGVQD (reference sequence). The V end lost 6 bases, the J end lost 3 bases, and 14 bases lay between the germline ends. CDR3 size: 14 residues. This chain's CDR3 is CASSYGPTDTEAFF. Here the CDR3 DNA reads TGCGCCAGCAGCTATGGACCGACAGACACTGAAGCTTTCTTT.

There are a few counts of this clone. CDR3 coding DNA: TGTGCCAGCAGTGCCGGGACAGGGAAAGACGAGCAGTACTTC. It specifies CASSAGTGKDEQYF. The chain has TRBV2 and TRBJ2-7, with 9 nucleotides matching TRBD1. Germline trimming cut 4 bases from V and 5 bases from J; bases unmatched to any gene: 6. The CDR3 loop spans 14 amino acids. Germline loops: CDR1 SNHLY, CDR2 FYNNEI.

The count of this clone is one. The gene calls are TRBV27 and TRBJ2-7; 7 bases map to TRBD1. Germline V gives CDR1 MNHEY, CDR2 SMNVEV (reference sequence). CDR3 length: 14 residues. V trimming: 6 bases; J trimming: 3 bases; junction bases outside the gene matches: 8. The CDR3 nucleotides read TGTGCCAGCAGCCGACAGGGTCTTTTCTACGAGCAGTACTTC. Translated, it gives CASSRQGLFYEQYF.

The rearrangement joins TRBV7-8 to TRBJ1-1; D ambiguous. Germline-derived CDR1 and CDR2 are SGHVS and FQNEAQ. V gave up 6 bases and J gave up 5 bases, with 13 bases separating them. This CDR3 has 13 residues. In nucleotides, the CDR3 is TGTGCCAGCAGTGGGCTCGAGTATACTGAAGCTTTCTTT. Protein product: CASSGLEYTEAFF.

V usage is TRBV7-6 and J usage is TRBJ1-1, with TRBD1 matching 7 bases. With 2 bases clipped from V and 2 bases from J, the junction kept 8 bases outside the gene matches. The V gene's germline CDR1 is SGHVS and CDR2 FNYEAQ. The length of the CDR3 is 16 residues. CDR3 in amino acids: CASSLPQGTPNTEAFF. The CDR3 DNA reads TGTGCCAGCAGCTTACCACAGGGGACCCCTAACACTGAAGCTTTCTTT.

The chain has TRBV7-3 and TRBJ2-5, with 7 positions matching TRBD2. The CDR3 extends over 15 amino acids. The germline gives CDR1 SGHTA, CDR2 FQGTGA. V lost 6 bases to trimming and J lost 11 bases; unmatched junction nucleotides: 18. In nucleotides, the CDR3 is TGTGCCAGCAGTATACCCTACGCGGGGGACTGGGAGCAGTACTTC. It translates to CASSIPYAGDWEQYF.

The chain is built from TRBV5-6 and TRBJ2-7; D is unresolved. This CDR3 has 14 amino acids. Germline V gene sequence: CDR1 SGHDT, CDR2 YYEEEE. Trimming took off 5 bases at V and 3 bases at J, with 15 bases between the two ends. The CDR3 DNA reads TGTGCCAGCAGTTCAACCGGAGATTTCTACGAGCAGTACTTC. It translates to CASSSTGDFYEQYF. Combining the CDR3 with reference TRBV5-6 and TRBJ2-7 gives the whole variable domain DAGVTQSPTHLIKTRGQQVTLRCSPKSGHDTVSWYQQALGQGPQFIFQYYEEEERQRGNFPDRFSGHQFPNYSSELNVNALLLGDSALYLCASSSTGDFYEQYFGPGTRLTVT.